The clone carrying this T cell receptor beta chain was recorded only once. The sample comes from a study of blood T cell repertoires in COVID-19. Germline values: CDR1 MNHEY, CDR2 SMNVEV (reference sequence). V was shortened by 6 bases and J by 6 bases, with 18 bases between the two germline ends. CDR3 size: 15 residues. Those enrolled, adults aged roughly 18 to 90 years, came from about two dozen US areas. Participant reports of clinical history set cohort assignment. Original processing methods: Amplification of reference gene primers provided the estimated nucleated cell counts. Measured with immunoSEQ multiplex PCR; TCRdb has only the in-frame clones, and not every one. V and J calls and clone size follow that table, whereas D and trimming were derived from the DNA. Here the sample spans some 200,000 clones, around 85% being singletons.

The chain links TRBV27 to TRBJ1-5; unclear D gene. The sample comprised PBMCs or T cells enriched from blood (not recorded which). The source is a woman aged 40-49 years with acute COVID-19. The CDR3 DNA reads as TGTGCCAGCAGCCTACCCCCTAGAAAAGGTCAGCCCCAGCATTTT. This translates into CASSLPPRKGQPQHF.